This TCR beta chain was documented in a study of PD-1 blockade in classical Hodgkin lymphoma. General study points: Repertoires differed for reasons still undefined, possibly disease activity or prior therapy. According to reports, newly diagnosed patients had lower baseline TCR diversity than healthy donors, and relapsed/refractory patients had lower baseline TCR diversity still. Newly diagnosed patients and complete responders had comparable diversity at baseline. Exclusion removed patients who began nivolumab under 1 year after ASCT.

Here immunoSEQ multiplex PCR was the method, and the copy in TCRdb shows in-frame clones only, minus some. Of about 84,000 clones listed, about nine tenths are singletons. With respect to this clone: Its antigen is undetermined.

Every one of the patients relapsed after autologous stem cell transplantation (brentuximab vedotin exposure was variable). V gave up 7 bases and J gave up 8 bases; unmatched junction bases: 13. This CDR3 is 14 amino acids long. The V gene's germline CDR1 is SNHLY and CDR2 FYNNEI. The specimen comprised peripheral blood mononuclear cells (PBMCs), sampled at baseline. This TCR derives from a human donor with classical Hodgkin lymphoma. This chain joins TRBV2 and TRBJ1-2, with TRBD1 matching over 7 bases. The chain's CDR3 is CASTSGQAISGYTF. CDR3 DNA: TGTGCCAGCACCTCAGGACAGGCTATTTCGGGCTACACCTTC.